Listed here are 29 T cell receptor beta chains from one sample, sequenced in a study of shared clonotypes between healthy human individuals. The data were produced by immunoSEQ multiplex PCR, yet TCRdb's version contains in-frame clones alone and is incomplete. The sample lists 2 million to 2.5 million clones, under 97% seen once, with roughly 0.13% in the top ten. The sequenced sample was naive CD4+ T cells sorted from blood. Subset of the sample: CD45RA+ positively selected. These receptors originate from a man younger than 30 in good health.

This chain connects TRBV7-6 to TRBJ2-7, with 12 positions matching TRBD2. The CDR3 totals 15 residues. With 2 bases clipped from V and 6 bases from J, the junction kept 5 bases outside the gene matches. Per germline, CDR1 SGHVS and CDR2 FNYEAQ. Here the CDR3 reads CASSLMTSGSSEQYF. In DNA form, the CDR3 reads TGTGCCAGCAGCTTAATGACTAGCGGGAGTTCCGAGCAGTACTTC.

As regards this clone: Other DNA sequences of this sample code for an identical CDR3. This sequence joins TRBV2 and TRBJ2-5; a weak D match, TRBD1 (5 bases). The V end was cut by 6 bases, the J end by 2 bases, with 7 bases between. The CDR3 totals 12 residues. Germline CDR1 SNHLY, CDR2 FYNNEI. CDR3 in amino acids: CASRQGQETQYF. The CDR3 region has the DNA TGTGCCAGCAGGCAGGGACAAGAGACCCAGTACTTC.

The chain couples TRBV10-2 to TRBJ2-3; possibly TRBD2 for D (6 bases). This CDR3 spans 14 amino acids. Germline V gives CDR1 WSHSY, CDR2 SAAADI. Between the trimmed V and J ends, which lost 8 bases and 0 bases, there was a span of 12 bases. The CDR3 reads CASVAEFSTDTQYF. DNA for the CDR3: TGCGCCAGCGTAGCGGAGTTTAGCACAGATACGCAGTATTTT.

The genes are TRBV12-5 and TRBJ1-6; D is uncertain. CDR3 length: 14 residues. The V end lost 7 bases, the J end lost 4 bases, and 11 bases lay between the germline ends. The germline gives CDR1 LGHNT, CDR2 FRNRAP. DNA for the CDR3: TGTGCTAGTGCCGACTCAGGTTATAATTCACCCCTCCACTTT. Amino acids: CASADSGYNSPLHF.

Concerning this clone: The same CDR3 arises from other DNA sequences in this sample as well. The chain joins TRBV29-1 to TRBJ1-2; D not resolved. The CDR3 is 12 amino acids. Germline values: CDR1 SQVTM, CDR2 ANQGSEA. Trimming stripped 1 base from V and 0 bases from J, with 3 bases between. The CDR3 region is CSVEASNYGYTF. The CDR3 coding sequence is TGCAGCGTTGAAGCCTCTAACTATGGCTACACCTTC.

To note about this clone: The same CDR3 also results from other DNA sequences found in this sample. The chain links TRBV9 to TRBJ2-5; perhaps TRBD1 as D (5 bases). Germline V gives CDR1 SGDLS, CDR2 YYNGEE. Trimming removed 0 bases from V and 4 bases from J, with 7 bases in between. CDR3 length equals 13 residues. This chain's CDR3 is CASSVGGAETQYF. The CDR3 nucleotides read TGTGCCAGCAGCGTAGGGGGCGCAGAGACCCAGTACTTC.

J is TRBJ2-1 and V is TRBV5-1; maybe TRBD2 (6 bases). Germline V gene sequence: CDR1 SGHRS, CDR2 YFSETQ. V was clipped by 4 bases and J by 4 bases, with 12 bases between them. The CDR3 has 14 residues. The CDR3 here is CASSPLAGYNEQFF. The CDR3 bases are TGCGCCAGCAGCCCTCTGGCGGGGTACAATGAGCAGTTCTTC.

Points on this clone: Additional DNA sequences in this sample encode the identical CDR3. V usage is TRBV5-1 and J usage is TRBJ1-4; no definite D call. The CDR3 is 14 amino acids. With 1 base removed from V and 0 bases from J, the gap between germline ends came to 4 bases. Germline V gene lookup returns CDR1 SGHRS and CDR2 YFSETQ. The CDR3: CASSLRATNEKLFF. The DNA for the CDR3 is TGCGCCAGCAGCTTGCGAGCAACTAATGAAAAACTGTTTTTT.

The CDR3 DNA is TGTGCCAGTCACGACAGGGGTTATTCACCCCTCCACTTT. Protein: CASHDRGYSPLHF. This chain uses TRBV18 with TRBJ1-6; TRBD1 aligns across 8 bases. J gave up 8 bases and V 9 bases, and 6 bases lay outside the gene matches. The germline gives CDR1 KGHSH, CDR2 LQKENI. The CDR3 is 13 amino acids.

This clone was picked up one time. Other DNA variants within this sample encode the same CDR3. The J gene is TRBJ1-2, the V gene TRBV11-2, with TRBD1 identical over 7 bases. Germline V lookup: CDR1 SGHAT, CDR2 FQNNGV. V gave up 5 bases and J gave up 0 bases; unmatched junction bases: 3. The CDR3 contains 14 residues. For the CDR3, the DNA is TGTGCCAGCAGCCCCGGGACAGCTAACTATGGCTACACCTTC. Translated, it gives CASSPGTANYGYTF.

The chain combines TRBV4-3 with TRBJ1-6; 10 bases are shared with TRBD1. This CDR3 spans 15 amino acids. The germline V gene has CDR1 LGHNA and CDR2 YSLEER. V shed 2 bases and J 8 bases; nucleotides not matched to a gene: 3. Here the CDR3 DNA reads TGCGCCAGCAGCCAAATAGGGACAGGGGATTCACCCCTCCACTTT. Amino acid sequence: CASSQIGTGDSPLHF.

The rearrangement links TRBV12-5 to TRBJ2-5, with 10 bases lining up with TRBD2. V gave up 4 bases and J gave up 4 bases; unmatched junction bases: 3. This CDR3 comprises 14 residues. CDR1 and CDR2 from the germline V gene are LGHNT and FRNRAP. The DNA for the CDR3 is TGTGCTAGTGGTTCTAGCGGGAGTGGAGAGACCCAGTACTTC. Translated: CASGSSGSGETQYF.

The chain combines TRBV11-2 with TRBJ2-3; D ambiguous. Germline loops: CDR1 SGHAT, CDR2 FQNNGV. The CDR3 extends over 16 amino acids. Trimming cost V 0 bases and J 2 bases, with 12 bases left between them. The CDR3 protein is CASSLEGGIPTDTQYF. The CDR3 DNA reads TGTGCCAGCAGCTTAGAAGGCGGCATACCCACAGATACGCAGTATTTT.

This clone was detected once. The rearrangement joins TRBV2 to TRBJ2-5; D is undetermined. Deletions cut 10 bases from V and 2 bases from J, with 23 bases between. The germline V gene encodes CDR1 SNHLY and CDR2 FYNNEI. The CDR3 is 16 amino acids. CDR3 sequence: CANSNALPLGQETQYF. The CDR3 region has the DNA TGTGCCAACTCAAACGCCCTTCCCTTAGGACAAGAGACCCAGTACTTC.

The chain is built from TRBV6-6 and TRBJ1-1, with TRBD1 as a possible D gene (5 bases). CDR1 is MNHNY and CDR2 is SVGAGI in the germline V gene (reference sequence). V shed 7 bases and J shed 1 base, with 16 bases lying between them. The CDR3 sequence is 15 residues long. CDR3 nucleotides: TGTGCCAGCATCACCACGGGGGGGACGAACACTGAAGCTTTCTTT. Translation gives CASITTGGTNTEAFF.

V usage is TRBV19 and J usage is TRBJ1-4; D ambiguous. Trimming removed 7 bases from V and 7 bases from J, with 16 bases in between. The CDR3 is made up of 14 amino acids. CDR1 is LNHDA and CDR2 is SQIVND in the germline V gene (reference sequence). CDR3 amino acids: CASTPAGGTEKLFF. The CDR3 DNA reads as TGTGCCAGTACTCCGGCAGGAGGTACTGAAAAACTGTTTTTT.

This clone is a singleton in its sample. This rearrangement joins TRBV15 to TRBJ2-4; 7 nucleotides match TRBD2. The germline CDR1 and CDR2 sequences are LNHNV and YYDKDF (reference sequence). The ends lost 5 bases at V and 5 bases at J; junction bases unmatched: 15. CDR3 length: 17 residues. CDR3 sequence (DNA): TGTGCCACCAGCCCCTCCTGGAGCGGGACCGTACAAAACATTCAGTACTTC. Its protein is CATSPSWSGTVQNIQYF.

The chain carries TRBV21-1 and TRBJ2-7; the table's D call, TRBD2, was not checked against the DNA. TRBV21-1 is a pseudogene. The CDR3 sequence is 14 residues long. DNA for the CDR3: TGTGCCAGCAGCAAGAGACTAGCGCCCCACGAGCAGTACTTC. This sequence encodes CASSKRLAPHEQYF.

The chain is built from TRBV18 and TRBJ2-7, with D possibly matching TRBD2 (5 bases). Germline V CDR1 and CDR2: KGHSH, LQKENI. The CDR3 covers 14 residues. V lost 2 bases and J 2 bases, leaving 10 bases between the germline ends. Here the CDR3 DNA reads TGTGCCAGCTCACCAGAGAGGGCCACCTACGAGCAGTACTTC. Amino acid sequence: CASSPERATYEQYF.

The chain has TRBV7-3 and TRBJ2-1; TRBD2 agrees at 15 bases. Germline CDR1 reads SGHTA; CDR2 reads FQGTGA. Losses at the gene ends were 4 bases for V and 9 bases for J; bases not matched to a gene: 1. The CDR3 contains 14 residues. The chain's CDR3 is CASSSGLAGGEQFF. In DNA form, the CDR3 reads TGTGCCAGCAGCTCGGGACTAGCGGGGGGTGAGCAGTTCTTC.

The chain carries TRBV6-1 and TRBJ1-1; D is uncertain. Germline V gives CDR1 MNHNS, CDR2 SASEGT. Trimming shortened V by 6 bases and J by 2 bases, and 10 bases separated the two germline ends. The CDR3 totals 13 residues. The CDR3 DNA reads TGTGCCAGCAGGGTTCAGTCTAACACTGAAGCTTTCTTT. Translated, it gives CASRVQSNTEAFF.

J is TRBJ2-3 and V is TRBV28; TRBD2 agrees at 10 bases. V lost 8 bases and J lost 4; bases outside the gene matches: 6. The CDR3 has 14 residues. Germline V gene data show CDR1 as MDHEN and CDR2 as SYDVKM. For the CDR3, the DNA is TGTGCCAGCGACTCAGCGGGGGGGCCAGATACGCAGTATTTT. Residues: CASDSAGGPDTQYF.

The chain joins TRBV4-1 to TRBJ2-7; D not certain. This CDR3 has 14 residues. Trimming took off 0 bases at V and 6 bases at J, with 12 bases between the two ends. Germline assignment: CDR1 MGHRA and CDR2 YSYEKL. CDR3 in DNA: TGCGCCAGCAGCCAAGATAGGGCAGGATCCGAGCAGTACTTC. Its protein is CASSQDRAGSEQYF.

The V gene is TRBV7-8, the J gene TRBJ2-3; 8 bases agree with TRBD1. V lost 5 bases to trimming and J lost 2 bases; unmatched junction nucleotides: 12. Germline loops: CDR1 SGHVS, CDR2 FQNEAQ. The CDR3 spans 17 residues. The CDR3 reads CASSLTQGQDSTDTQYF. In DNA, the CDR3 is TGTGCCAGCAGCCTAACCCAGGGACAGGACTCCACAGATACGCAGTATTTT.

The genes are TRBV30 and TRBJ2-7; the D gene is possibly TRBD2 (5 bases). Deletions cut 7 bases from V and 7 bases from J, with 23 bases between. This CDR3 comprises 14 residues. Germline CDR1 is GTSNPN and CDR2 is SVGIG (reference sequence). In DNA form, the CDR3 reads TGTGCCTCTGGAGGTCAAGGGAAGAGCTTGGAGCAGTACTTC. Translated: CASGGQGKSLEQYF.

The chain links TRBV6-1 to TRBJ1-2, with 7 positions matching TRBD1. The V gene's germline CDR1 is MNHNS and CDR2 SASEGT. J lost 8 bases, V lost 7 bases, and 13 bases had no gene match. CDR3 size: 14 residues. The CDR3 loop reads CASTERTGGVGYTF. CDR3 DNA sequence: TGTGCCAGCACCGAACGGACAGGAGGTGTCGGCTACACCTTC.

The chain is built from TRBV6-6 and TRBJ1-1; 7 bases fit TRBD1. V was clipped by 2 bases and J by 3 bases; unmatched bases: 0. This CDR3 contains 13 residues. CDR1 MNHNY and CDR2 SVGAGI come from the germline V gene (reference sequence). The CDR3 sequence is CASSYRGHTEAFF. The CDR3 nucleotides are TGTGCCAGCAGTTACAGGGGGCACACTGAAGCTTTCTTT.

The DNA of the CDR3 is TGTGCCAGCACTTCAACCCCTGGAAACACCATATATTTT. This encodes CASTSTPGNTIYF. This rearrangement joins TRBV28 to TRBJ1-3; D is uncertain. This CDR3 has 13 residues. Germline V gives CDR1 MDHEN, CDR2 SYDVKM. Trimming cost V 7 bases and J 2 bases, with 9 bases left between them.

The CDR3 sequence: CAISESQGKNEKLFF. Written as DNA, the CDR3 is TGTGCCATCAGTGAGTCACAGGGGAAAAATGAAAAACTGTTTTTT. The chain has TRBV10-3 and TRBJ1-4; 7 bases align to TRBD1. Germline loops: CDR1 ENHRY, CDR2 SYGVKD. This CDR3 is 15 amino acids long. V shed 0 bases and J 5 bases; nucleotides not matched to a gene: 3.